At least ten counts were recorded for the clone carrying this T cell receptor beta chain. Its cognate antigen is unknown. This CDR3 is built from 16 residues. CDR1 and CDR2 from the germline V gene are SGHAT and FQNNGV. Trimming cost V 4 bases and J 8 bases; bases outside gene matches: 10. Healthy Caucasians made up all donors. This entry is derived from a study of identical twins. Study outcomes and limitations: It was possible that invariant MAIT and iNKT cells partly confounded the zero-insertion analyses. Clonotypes of the beta chain that were abundant in cord blood carried fewer insertions (memory repertoires showed none).

Unique molecular identifiers were in the cDNA, with template-switch universal primer binding. TCRdb reprocessed the 5' RACE reads with MiXCR, giving one entry per CDR3 protein. The top ten hold around 8.1% of the sample, which has approximately 140,000 distinct CDR3 sequences, under 4.5% seen once. This chain connects TRBV11-2 to TRBJ1-6, with 8 bases that match TRBD1. The clonotype originates from a man younger than 35 in good health. The sample consisted of memory T cells sorted from blood. CDR3 in DNA: TGTGCCAGCAGCTCCCTACAGGGGGGAATTTATTCACCCCTCCACTTT. Residues: CASSSLQGGIYSPLHF.